This entry concerns a single TCR beta chain. Antigen unknown. Per the germline V gene, CDR1 is SGHTA and CDR2 is FQGNSA. The CDR3 is 14 residues long. V dropped 5 bases and J dropped 7; count of bases not matched to a gene: 4. TCRB transcripts that were expressed got sequenced, as all of the isolated RNA had been reverse transcribed. Method: immunoSEQ multiplex PCR; TCRdb's copy keeps in-frame clones and lacks some. The sample holds 150,000 to 200,000 clones, 7% to 9.5% seen once. This sample was taken from a study of beta chain features in type 1 diabetes. Across the whole study: There were 107,917,701 sorted cells examined across all samples.

Findings of the study overall: Type 1 diabetes patients showed a moderate but significant shortening of TCRB CDR3s in all four CD4+ subsets. The naive, central memory and Treg TCRB repertoires of patients appeared to be more similar to one another than those of healthy donors.

Purities in excess of 98% were seen in all sorted populations. This TCR was sampled from a woman aged 25 to 39 with type 1 diabetes. This chain links TRBV7-2 with TRBJ2-2; TRBD2 matches 10 bases. The sequencing sample was made of central memory CD4+ T cells from blood. The chain's CDR3 is CASSRLAGGGELFF. CDR3 nucleotides: TGTGCCAGCAGCCGACTAGCGGGTGGCGGGGAGCTGTTTTTT.